This T cell receptor beta chain was profiled in a study of blood T cell repertoires in COVID-19. Study summary: Researchers got acute and convalescent COVID-19 samples from the United States, Italy and Spain. PBMCs, B-cell-depleted T cells, or T cells were the source of the cDNA or gDNA that made up the material.

J lost 6 bases, V lost 6 bases, and 4 bases had no gene match. In germline, CDR1 is DFQATT, CDR2 SNEGSKA (reference sequence). The CDR3 is made up of 11 amino acids. Methods used by the authors: Using reference gene primer amplification, nucleated cell counts were estimated. The data were produced by immunoSEQ multiplex PCR, yet TCRdb's version contains in-frame clones alone and is incomplete. Clone size and the V and J calls come from that table; the DNA yielded D and trimming. The repertoire holds about 480,000 clones, with roughly 90% as singletons. Sequenced material: PBMCs or T cells enriched from blood (not recorded which). The clonotype comes from a woman aged 40 to 50 who had recovered from COVID-19. The chain links TRBV20-1 to TRBJ1-2, with 7 positions matching TRBD1. In nucleotides, the CDR3 is TGCAGTGCCGCCGGGACAGATGGCTACACCTTC. Translated, it gives CSAAGTDGYTF.